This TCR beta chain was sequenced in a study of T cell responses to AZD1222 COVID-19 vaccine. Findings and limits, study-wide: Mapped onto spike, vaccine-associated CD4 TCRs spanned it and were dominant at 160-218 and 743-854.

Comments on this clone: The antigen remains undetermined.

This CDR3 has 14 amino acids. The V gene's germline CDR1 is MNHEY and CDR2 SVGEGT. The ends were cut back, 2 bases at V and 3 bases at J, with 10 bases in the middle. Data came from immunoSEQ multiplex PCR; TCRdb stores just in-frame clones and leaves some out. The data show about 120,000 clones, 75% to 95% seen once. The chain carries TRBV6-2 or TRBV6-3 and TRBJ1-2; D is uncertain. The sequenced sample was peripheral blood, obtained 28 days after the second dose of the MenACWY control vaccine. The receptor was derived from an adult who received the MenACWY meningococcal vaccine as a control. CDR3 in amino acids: CASSYRLKDYGYTF. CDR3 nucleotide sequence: TGTGCCAGCAGTTACAGACTGAAAGACTATGGCTACACCTTC.